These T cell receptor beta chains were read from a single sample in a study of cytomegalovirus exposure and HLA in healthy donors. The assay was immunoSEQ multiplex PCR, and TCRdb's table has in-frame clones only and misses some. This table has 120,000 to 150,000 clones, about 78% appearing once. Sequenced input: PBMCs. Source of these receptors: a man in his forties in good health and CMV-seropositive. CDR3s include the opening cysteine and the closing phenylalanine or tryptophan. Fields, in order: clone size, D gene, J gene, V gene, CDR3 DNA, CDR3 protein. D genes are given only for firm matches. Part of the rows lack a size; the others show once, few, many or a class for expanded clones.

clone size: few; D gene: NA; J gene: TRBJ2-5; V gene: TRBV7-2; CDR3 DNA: TGTGCCAGCAGCTTAGGTAGTCAAAGGGGAGAGACCCAGTACTTC; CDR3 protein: CASSLGSQRGETQYF
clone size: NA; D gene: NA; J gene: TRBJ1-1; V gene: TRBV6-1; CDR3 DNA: TGTGCCAGCAGTGAAGATGGGTGGGCGGGGGGCACTGAAGCTTTCTTT; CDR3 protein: CASSEDGWAGGTEAFF
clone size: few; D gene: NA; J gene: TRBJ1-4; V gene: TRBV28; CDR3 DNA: TGTGCCAGCAGTTTAGGGCAGGGTTACGAAAAACTGTTTTTT; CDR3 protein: CASSLGQGYEKLFF
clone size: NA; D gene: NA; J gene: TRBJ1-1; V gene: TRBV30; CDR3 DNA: TGTGCCTGGACCTATGCGGGGTCCATGAACACTGAAGCTTTCTTT; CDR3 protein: CAWTYAGSMNTEAFF
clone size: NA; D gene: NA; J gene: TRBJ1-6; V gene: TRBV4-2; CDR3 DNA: TGTGCCAGCAGCCAAGATGAAAGGGCGGGCTATGGTAATTCCCCCCTCCACTTT; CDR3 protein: CASSQDERAGYGNSPLHF
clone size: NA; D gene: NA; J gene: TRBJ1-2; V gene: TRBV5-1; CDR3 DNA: TGCGCCAGCAGCTTGGAGGGACTCTATGGCTACACCTTC; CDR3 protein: CASSLEGLYGYTF
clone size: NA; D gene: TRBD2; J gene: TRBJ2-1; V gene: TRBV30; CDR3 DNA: TGTGCCTGGAGTGTACGGGTTAGCGGGAGGGGCAATGAGCAGTTCTTC; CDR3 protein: CAWSVRVSGRGNEQFF
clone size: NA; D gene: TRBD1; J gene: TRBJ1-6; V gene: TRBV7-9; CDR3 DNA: TGTGCCAGCAGCGCTCCGGGACAGGGGGCAGGGAATTCACCCCTCCACTTT; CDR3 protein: CASSAPGQGAGNSPLHF
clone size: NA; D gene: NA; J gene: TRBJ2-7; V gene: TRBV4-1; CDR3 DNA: TGCGCCAGCAGCAACCGGGACACGGTTAACTACGAGCAGTACTTC; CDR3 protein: CASSNRDTVNYEQYF
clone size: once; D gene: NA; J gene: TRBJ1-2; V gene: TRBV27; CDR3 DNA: TGTGCCAGCAGTTTAGGGAGATCTTCTAACTATGGCTACACCTTC; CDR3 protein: CASSLGRSSNYGYTF
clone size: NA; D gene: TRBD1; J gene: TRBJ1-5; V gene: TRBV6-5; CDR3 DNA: TGTGCCAGCAGCCCCGGGACAGTCAATCAGCCCCAGCATTTT; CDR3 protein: CASSPGTVNQPQHF
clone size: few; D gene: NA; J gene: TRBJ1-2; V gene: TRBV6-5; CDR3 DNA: TGTGCCAGCGGCTTGGAAGGGGAGGATAACTATGGCTACACCTTC; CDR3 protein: CASGLEGEDNYGYTF
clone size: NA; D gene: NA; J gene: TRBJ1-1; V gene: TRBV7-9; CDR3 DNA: TGTGCCAGCAGCTTAGCATCGGGGACTGAAGCTTTCTTT; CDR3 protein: CASSLASGTEAFF
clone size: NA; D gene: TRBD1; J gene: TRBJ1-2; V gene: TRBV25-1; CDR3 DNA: TGTGCCAGCAAGGGGGCGGGTGGCTACACCTTC; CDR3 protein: CASKGAGGYTF
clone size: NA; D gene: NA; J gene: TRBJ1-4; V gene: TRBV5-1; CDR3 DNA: TGCGCCAGCAGCTTGGCCGGACAGCTAGTTAATGAAAAACTGTTTTTT; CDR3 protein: CASSLAGQLVNEKLFF
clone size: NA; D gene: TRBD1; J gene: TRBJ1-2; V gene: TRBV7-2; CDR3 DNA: TGTGCCAGCAGCTTAACCCCACCGGGACAGGGGGCTCCCTATGGCTACACCTTC; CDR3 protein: CASSLTPPGQGAPYGYTF
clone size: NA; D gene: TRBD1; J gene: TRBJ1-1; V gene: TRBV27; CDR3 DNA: TGTGCCAGCAGTTTATTTGCCACGGGACAGATCATGAACACTGAAGCTTTCTTT; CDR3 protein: CASSLFATGQIMNTEAFF
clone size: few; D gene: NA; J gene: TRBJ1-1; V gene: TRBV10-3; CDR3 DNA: TGTGCCATTAAGGGGGAGAACACTGAAGCTTTCTTT; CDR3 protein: CAIKGENTEAFF
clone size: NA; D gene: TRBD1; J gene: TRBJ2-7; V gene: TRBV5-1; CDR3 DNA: TGCGCCAGCAGCTGGGACAGGGGGAAATACGAGCAGTACTTC; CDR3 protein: CASSWDRGKYEQYF
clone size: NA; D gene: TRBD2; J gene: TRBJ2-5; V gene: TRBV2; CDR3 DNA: TGTGCCAGCAGCGCTCTACTAGCGGGAGGGCCAGAGACCCAGTACTTC; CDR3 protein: CASSALLAGGPETQYF
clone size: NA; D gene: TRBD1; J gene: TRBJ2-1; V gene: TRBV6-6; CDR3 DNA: TGTGCCAGCAGTTCCTTGGACAGGTTGAAGGGCAATGAGCAGTTCTTC; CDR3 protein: CASSSLDRLKGNEQFF
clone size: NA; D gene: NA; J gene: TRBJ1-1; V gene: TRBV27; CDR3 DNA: TGTGCCAGTTCTCTAGTGGGGGGGCTGAACACTGAAGCTTTCTTT; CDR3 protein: CASSLVGGLNTEAFF
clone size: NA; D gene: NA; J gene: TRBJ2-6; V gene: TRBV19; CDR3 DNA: TGTGCCAGTAGTATCGGGGGATCTGGGGCCAACGTCCTGACTTTC; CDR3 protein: CASSIGGSGANVLTF